This record covers a single T cell receptor beta chain. The source of the sample is a study of blood T cell repertoires in COVID-19. Germline assignment: CDR1 LGHDT and CDR2 YNNKEL (reference sequence). This CDR3 has 19 amino acids. The V and J ends lost 0 bases and 0 bases respectively, with 15 bases between them. The repertoire was sequenced with immunoSEQ multiplex PCR; TCRdb's copy has only in-frame clones and lacks some. The sample records 430,000 or so clones, 88% being singletons. Individuals aged roughly 18 to 90 years were recruited from roughly 22 US areas. Cohort 3 donors counted as recovered after two negative PCRs, clearance, or resolved symptoms.

The source is a woman in her thirties or forties who had recovered from COVID-19. The chain is built from TRBV3-1 (or the pseudogene TRBV3-2) and TRBJ2-6; D gene ambiguous. Input material: PBMCs or T cells enriched from blood (not recorded which). CDR3 residues: CASSQDTETISSGANVLTF. The CDR3 coding sequence is TGTGCCAGCAGCCAAGATACGGAGACGATAAGCTCTGGGGCCAACGTCCTGACTTTC.